This T cell receptor (beta chain) was found in a study of Graves' ophthalmopathy and Graves' hyperthyroidism. Findings and limits, study-wide: It was with around 70% sensitivity and about 72% specificity that the model predicted ophthalmopathy progression.

As for this clonotype: Its antigen is undetermined.

The ends were cut back, 6 bases at V and 2 bases at J, with 13 bases in the middle. Germline CDR1 and CDR2: MDHEN and SYDVKM. The CDR3 runs 14 residues. Transcripts of RNA were the source for amplifying TCR beta CDR3 regions. Following a first-round RT-PCR that used HTBI primers, a second-round multiplex PCR was carried out. TCRdb reprocessed the multiplex PCR reads with MiXCR, giving one entry per CDR3 protein. The sample shows 170,000 or so distinct CDR3 sequences, about two fifths of them seen only once. The chain uses TRBV28 and TRBJ1-1; no firm D call. Material: peripheral blood. This receptor was obtained from a man younger than 45 with Graves' ophthalmopathy. Written as DNA, the CDR3 is TGTGCCAGCAGAAGAGACAATCCCAACACTGAAGCTTTCTTT. Amino acid sequence: CASRRDNPNTEAFF. Combining the CDR3 with reference TRBV28 and TRBJ1-1 gives the whole variable domain DVKVTQSSRYLVKRTGEKVFLECVQDMDHENMFWYRQDPGLGLRLIYFSYDVKMKEKGDIPEGYSVSREKKERFSLILESASTNQTSMYLCASRRDNPNTEAFFGQGTRLTVV.